This T cell receptor beta chain is from a study of cytomegalovirus exposure and HLA in healthy donors (dated by TCRdb to about 2017). Concerning the study at large: An earlier analysis of some 500 of the donors reported roughly 270 Gb of sequence data and some 120 million unique TCR beta sequences from about 179 million T cells. The genetic ancestry cluster associated with self-reported Caucasian donors included about 81% of the roughly 390 genotyped donors. About 310 gigabases of sequencing data and tens of millions of unique TCR sequences were included in an early release covering about 620 HLA-typed donors. The study combined high-throughput TCR immunosequencing, statistical association of individual TCRs with disease status, and machine learning to predict cytomegalovirus infection status. The study aimed to test whether cataloging public T cell receptors could reveal signatures of past pathogen exposure. Donor age, sex, ethnicity and CMV serostatus were collected together with the repertoire data. In addition to the first cohort of 666 subjects, a separate validation cohort of around 110 different subjects was used. Across around 400 genotyped donors of the cohort, an average of roughly 230,000 unique TCR beta nucleotide sequences per donor were sequenced, and 15% to 20% of those sequences were non-productive. Four to six DR-DQ haplotypes were handled as single units for association and clustering, since linkage in the cohort was strong. In the later analysis, no new phenotypic data were used to find candidate immune exposures; instead, reliance was placed on TCR beta sequences and their occurrence across donors. An earlier analysis of several hundred of the donors applied high-throughput TCR beta sequencing to assess whether each TCR beta V gene segment acted as functional or pseudogenic. A later genetic analysis used genome-wide SNP genotypes for about 55% of the 666 donors, treating that subset as a discovery cohort. HLA typing covered class I and class II loci at four-digit resolution. All discovery cohort repertoires had been generated on a single sequencing platform. Typing coverage varied by locus: roughly 620-630 donors for A, B, C, DRB1 and DQB1; 500 to 550 for DQA1; over 600 for DPA1; around 450 for DPB1. The T cell repertoires of 666 subjects were profiled by immunosequencing and related to cytomegalovirus serostatus. A later analysis re-examined previously published TCR beta repertoires from more than 650 donors and added high-resolution HLA genotyping to investigate patterns of TCR occurrence.

With regard to this clone: This receptor's antigen is unknown. The record has no base qualities; no much larger clone is one base away.

The cohort consisted of 666 healthy bone marrow donors. Cohort members were all nominally healthy when sampled, although unrecorded immune exposures were likely present. The donor tested CMV seronegative, placing the donor among the 352 seronegative members of the cohort. A peripheral blood sample was provided by each donor, and peripheral blood mononuclear cells were used for TCR beta sequencing. Genomic DNA was extracted from the blood cell samples with the Qiagen DNeasy Blood Extraction Kit. Taken from cysteine to phenylalanine, the CDR3 has 13 residues. The retained sequence is limited to the CDR3, 39 bases, with the frame set at the first base. V is shortened by 0 bases, J by 6 bases, and the region joining them spans 6 bases. The germline V gene encodes CDR1 SGHTA and CDR2 FQGNSA. What the work shows at the level of the full study, not this receptor alone: Most CMV-associated TCR beta chains appeared to be HLA-restricted in a later analysis, and the HLA associations seemed to be driven largely by CMV exposure. While some public TCRs were present in many individuals, most TCR sequences turned up only very rarely across donors. In a later analysis, TCR association rates were found to vary across HLA loci, with the most associated TCRs seen for DRB1 alleles and the fewest for HLA-C alleles. A later genetic analysis reported fewer N-insertions in productive TCRs among donors in an Asian-associated ancestry cluster than the roughly 620-donor mean. Because counts were too low, seventeen rarely observed V segments, including chromosome 9 orphons, were left out of the earlier analysis of approximately 500 of the donors. In this cohort, only TCR beta chains were sequenced, and detectable features were limited by the absence of alpha or paired-chain data. A later analysis associated about 17,000 TCR beta sequences with specific HLA alleles at a false discovery rate of 0.05. Several of the top co-occurrence clusters appeared to be linked to parvovirus B19, influenza, CMV and Epstein-Barr virus, according to a later analysis. Cytomegalovirus status was reported to be diagnosed by the classifier with high specificity and sensitivity in both the original and validation cohorts. In an earlier analysis of over 550 of the donors, most TCR beta V segments were observed in productive rearrangements about 90% or about 30% of the time, broadly matching IMGT annotations. The sequencing pipeline was judged likely to have produced a cluster of highly shared sequence variants as a technical artifact. Because some donors lacked HLA typing at each locus, the association tests relied only on the typed subset. In the study, approximately 160 TCR beta chains were listed as associated with cytomegalovirus. When HLA alleles, especially DR and DQ, strongly co-occurred, attributing TCR associations to individual alleles was difficult. In vitro tests confirmed that three of the cytomegalovirus-associated TCR beta chains recognize cytomegalovirus antigens. Compared with equally common non-associated chains, HLA-associated TCR beta chains in a later analysis were more clonally expanded and had lower generation probabilities. Correlated functional status among segregating V segments might reflect linkage disequilibrium, but an unknown experimental factor could not be ruled out. The 87-base-pair reads could not distinguish some IMGT-functional V segments, including TRBV6-2 and TRBV6-3, so those segments were excluded. Roughly uniform sequencing depth across donors was assumed in presence/absence analyses, although this assumption may not hold. CMV serostatus was the only immune exposure information available for the cohort. A further reported finding was that TCR beta sequences accurately predicted the HLA-A and HLA-B alleles for most subjects in the first cohort. According to the authors, the approach could potentially be generalized to other disease states and immunological phenotypes. V-gene and J-gene trimming of TCR beta chains was associated with a missense DCLRE1C variant in a later genetic analysis, and the association was replicated in an independent cohort.

Library construction relied on the immunoSEQ multiplex PCR assay. For the multiplex PCR, a mixture combining 60 forward primers for TCR Vbeta segments and 13 reverse primers for TCR Jbeta segments was used. A multiplex PCR assay on genomic DNA amplified the CDR3 region of rearranged TCR beta genes. The amplified TCR beta libraries were sequenced on the Illumina HiSeq System as 87-base-pair reads. On the study's bioinformatics: In a later analysis, about 80 million unique TCR beta chains were counted across the 650 to 750 repertoires, and approximately 11 million of these chains were shared by at least two donors. Raw reads were error-corrected and collapsed into unique sequences by a nearest-neighbor algorithm in which closely related sequences were merged to remove PCR and sequencing errors. CDR3 sequences were aligned to IMGT reference sequences to assign V, D and J gene segments. Each retained sequence needed at least a six-nucleotide match to both a V gene segment and a J gene segment. Rearrangements were called productive when the CDR3 lacked stop codons and stayed in frame with V and J; all others were non-productive. CDR3 was defined according to IMGT convention as the region running from the second conserved V-encoded cysteine to the conserved J-encoded phenylalanine. In an earlier analysis of 587 of the donors, sequences lacking an unambiguous match to a single V gene segment were excluded. An earlier analysis of about 590 of the donors classified V segments as functional when productive rearrangements were above 56.7% and as segregating when the standard deviation between donors was above 5%. A statistical classification framework was developed to diagnose cytomegalovirus status using the catalog of TCR beta chain sequences. In a later analysis, V and J genes were assigned by comparing TCR nucleotide sequences against IMGT/GENE-DB human TR gene sequences. A later analysis assigned CDR3 sequences and most-parsimonious VDJ recombination scenarios with the TCRdist pipeline. A later analysis defined each TCR beta chain by its CDR3 amino acid sequence plus V-gene family, and excluded reads lacking a unique V-gene family. A later analysis removed 500 to 600 highly shared, low-generation-probability nucleotide sequences to deal with suspected cross-contamination and a sequencing artifact. For each public chain, a later analysis derived a clonal expansion index from normalized ranks of inferred template counts within each repertoire. A later analysis computed generation probabilities with a VDJ recombination model fitted to out-of-frame rearrangements, and checked the results against IGoR. In a later analysis, hypergeometric tests were used to score TCR-TCR, TCR-HLA and TCR-CMV co-occurrence, with a repertoire-size bias correction applied to TCR pairs. False discovery rates were estimated in a later analysis by permuting HLA or CMV assignments 20 times. In a later analysis, co-occurring TCRs were grouped with DBSCAN, and TCRdist sequence similarity was added when clustering was performed within HLA-allele-positive subsets. For co-occurrence clustering, repertoires with fewer than 30,000 or more than 120,000 public chains were excluded, along with about five repertoires with anomalous nucleotide sharing. Drawn from immuneACCESS, this table holds only the in-frame rearrangements with V and J called that TCRdb kept. Clones are partly lost; checked studies trace under half to an unresolved V gene and leave the rest unexplained. From that table come the V and J calls and clone size; the DNA was used to work out D and trimming. The sample table records about 180,000 clones; around 77% of these occur just once. Around 1.9% of the sample is in the top ten clones.

This TCR was sampled from a woman younger than 45 in good health and CMV-seronegative. The chain was built from TRBV7-2 and TRBJ1-5; there is no confident call for the D gene. The material sequenced was PBMCs. The DNA is as follows: TGTGCCAGCAGCTTAGCCCCCGGTCAGCCCCAGCATTTT. This sequence encodes CASSLAPGQPQHF.